These 18 T cell receptor beta chains originate from one sample sequenced in a study of cytomegalovirus exposure and HLA in healthy donors. Both 60 Vbeta primers and 13 Jbeta primers went into the PCR. Profiled with immunoSEQ multiplex PCR; TCRdb holds only in-frame clones, not every one. The top ten hold 3.8% of the sample, which has 100,000 or so clones, around 60% seen once. Material for sequencing was PBMCs. These receptors were taken from a man aged 30 to 45 in good health and CMV-seropositive.

The V gene is TRBV4-1, the J gene TRBJ2-5; 8 nucleotides agree with TRBD2. The length of the CDR3 is 14 residues. Germline V gene sequence: CDR1 MGHRA, CDR2 YSYEKL. V lost 4 bases and J lost 4; bases outside the gene matches: 5. The CDR3 coding sequence is TGCGCCAGCAGCCGACGGACTAGCCGAGAGACCCAGTACTTC. The encoded protein is CASSRRTSRETQYF.

The chain combines TRBV29-1 with TRBJ1-2; 10 nucleotides agree with TRBD1. V dropped 5 bases and J dropped 3; count of bases not matched to a gene: 3. Germline V gives CDR1 SQVTM, CDR2 ANQGSEA. The CDR3 extends over 13 amino acids. The CDR3 loop is CSVTGTGDYGYTF. CDR3 sequence (DNA): TGCAGCGTTACCGGGACAGGGGACTATGGCTACACCTTC.

The J gene is TRBJ2-7, the V gene TRBV6-5, with D tentatively TRBD1 (6 bases). With 0 bases removed from V and 0 bases from J, the gap between germline ends came to 6 bases. The length of the CDR3 is 14 residues. Germline V CDR1 and CDR2: MNHEY, SVGAGI. CDR3 loop: CASSYSDSSYEQYF. Here the CDR3 DNA reads TGTGCCAGCAGTTACTCGGACAGCTCCTACGAGCAGTACTTC.

The chain recombines TRBV14 with TRBJ2-3, with D hard to call. The germline V gene encodes CDR1 SGHDN and CDR2 FVKESK. CDR3 length: 13 residues. Deletions cut 0 bases from V and 10 bases from J, with 11 bases between. CDR3 residues: CASSQENYLAQYF. CDR3 nucleotide sequence: TGTGCCAGCAGCCAAGAGAACTACCTCGCGCAGTATTTT. The full variable domain, its missing parts supplied by reference TRBV14 and TRBJ2-3, is EAGVTQFPSHSVIEKGQTVTLRCDPISGHDNLYWYRRVMGKEIKFLLHFVKESKQDESGMPNNRFLAERTGGTYSTLKVQPAELEDSGVYFCASSQENYLAQYFGPGTRLTVL.

The chain employs TRBV5-6 and TRBJ2-1, with D possibly TRBD2 on 5 matching bases. The CDR3 totals 13 residues. V was clipped by 4 bases and J by 9 bases, with 14 bases between them. Germline values: CDR1 SGHDT, CDR2 YYEEEE. The CDR3 DNA reads TGTGCCAGCAGCCCCCCCGTAGCGATTGAGCAGTTCTTC. Translating gives CASSPPVAIEQFF.

The CDR3 coding sequence is TGTGCCAGCACTGGGCCCCTTGACGATGAGCAGTTCTTC. It yields the protein CASTGPLDDEQFF. The chain employs TRBV28 and TRBJ2-1; no firm D call. CDR3 length: 13 residues. The V gene lost 7 bases and the J gene lost 8 bases, with 15 bases spanning the gap. Germline V gene data show CDR1 as MDHEN and CDR2 as SYDVKM.

The J gene is TRBJ1-2, the V gene TRBV9; tentatively, D is TRBD1 (6 bases). Germline CDR1 SGDLS, CDR2 YYNGEE. The CDR3 is 14 residues long. Between the trimmed V and J ends, which lost 5 bases and 1 base, there was a span of 12 bases. CDR3 amino acids: CASSDSDSNYGYTF. Written as DNA, the CDR3 is TGTGCCAGCAGTGATTCGGACAGTAACTATGGCTACACCTTC.

V and J are TRBV7-9 and TRBJ2-3; a possible D gene is TRBD1 (6 bases). The CDR3 is 15 amino acids. The V and J ends lost 3 bases and 0 bases respectively, with 10 bases between them. Germline V gene sequence: CDR1 SEHNR, CDR2 FQNEAQ (reference sequence). DNA of the CDR3: TGTGCCAGCAGCTTCATGAGGGGGAGCACAGATACGCAGTATTTT. Protein product: CASSFMRGSTDTQYF.

This clone was seen a few times. The chain recombines TRBV19 with TRBJ2-7, with 8 bases aligning to TRBD1. The CDR3 is made up of 15 amino acids. The germline V gene has CDR1 LNHDA and CDR2 SQIVND (reference sequence). The junction had 10 bases not matched to a gene; V was cut back by 5 bases and J by 4 bases. The CDR3 loop reads CASSLTGTGLYEQYF. Here the CDR3 DNA reads TGTGCCAGTAGTCTAACCGGGACAGGCCTATACGAGCAGTACTTC.

This clone was seen only a few times. This chain joins TRBV11-2 and TRBJ2-7; a weak D match, TRBD1 (7 bases). From germline, CDR1 is SGHAT and CDR2 FQNNGV. Trimming cost V 7 bases and J 2 bases, with 15 bases left between them. The CDR3 runs to 14 residues. The CDR3, as DNA: TGTGCCAGCACCTGGGCCAGGGGGGCCTACGAGCAGTACTTC. The encoded protein is CASTWARGAYEQYF.

The chain recombines TRBV21-1 with TRBJ2-2; no DNA check was done on the table's D call, TRBD1. TRBV21-1 counts as a pseudogene. The CDR3 is 15 residues long. In DNA form, the CDR3 reads TGTGCCAGCAGCATTAGACAATCGAACACCGGGGAGCTGTTTTTT. This translates into CASSIRQSNTGELFF.

A few counts support this clone. V usage is TRBV5-5 and J usage is TRBJ1-5; tentatively, D is TRBD1 (6 bases). The CDR3 is made up of 15 amino acids. Germline CDR1 SGHKS, CDR2 YYEKEE (reference sequence). V gave up 0 bases and J gave up 4 bases, with 11 bases separating them. CDR3: CASSLGAGENQPQHF. CDR3 DNA: TGTGCCAGCAGCTTGGGGGCAGGGGAGAATCAGCCCCAGCATTTT.

Only a few counts were recorded for this clone. V is TRBV29-1 and J is TRBJ1-1, with a possible D match to TRBD1 (5 bases). The CDR3 sequence is 13 residues long. Germline V gene sequence: CDR1 SQVTM, CDR2 ANQGSEA. V was trimmed by 2 bases and J by 1 base, leaving 8 bases between them. The CDR3, as DNA: TGCAGCGTTGAACTCAGGGAGAACACTGAAGCTTTCTTT. Translating it yields CSVELRENTEAFF. The variable domain in full, completed from reference TRBV29-1 and TRBJ1-1, reads SAVISQKPSRDICQRGTSLTIQCQVDSQVTMMFWYRQQPGQSLTLIATANQGSEATYESGFVIDKFPISRPNLTFSTLTVSNMSPEDSSIYLCSVELRENTEAFFGQGTRLTVV.

The CDR3 region has the DNA TGTGCCACCAGCAAAAGTCAGGGGTTCGCCGGCTACACCTTC. Translating it yields CATSKSQGFAGYTF. The chain couples TRBV15 to TRBJ1-2, with D perhaps matching TRBD1 (6 bases). The CDR3 has 14 residues. Germline CDR1 is LNHNV and CDR2 is YYDKDF (reference sequence). V was trimmed by 4 bases and J by 8 bases, leaving 17 bases between them.

V usage is TRBV25-1 and J usage is TRBJ2-1, with TRBD2 identical over 8 bases. After removal of 10 bases from V and 2 bases from J, the junction contained 4 bases not matched to a gene. The CDR3 is made up of 13 amino acids. Germline V CDR1 and CDR2: MGHDK, SYGVNS. Here the CDR3 reads CATGGLAYNEQFF. The CDR3 DNA is TGTGCCACGGGGGGACTAGCCTACAATGAGCAGTTCTTC. Full variable domain (remainder filled in from reference TRBV25-1 and TRBJ2-1): EADIYQTPRYLVIGTGKKITLECSQTMGHDKMYWYQQDPGMELHLIHYSYGVNSTEKGDLSSESTVSRIRTEHFPLTLESARPSHTSQYLCATGGLAYNEQFFGPGTRLTVL.

V gene TRBV7-2 combines with J gene TRBJ1-4; D may be TRBD1 (5 bases). This CDR3 contains 14 residues. Germline V gene lookup returns CDR1 SGHTA and CDR2 FQGNSA. The V end lost 1 base, the J end lost 7 bases, and 10 bases lay between the germline ends. CDR3 residues: CASSLGQGSEKLFF. The CDR3 DNA reads TGTGCCAGCAGCTTAGGCCAGGGTAGTGAAAAACTGTTTTTT.

The chain has TRBV6-1 and TRBJ1-1, with D possibly TRBD1 on 5 matching bases. The CDR3 is made up of 13 amino acids. V was pared by 5 bases and J by 3 bases, with 10 bases between. CDR1 is MNHNS, CDR2 SASEGT, per germline. The CDR3 here is CASSYRGYTEAFF. In DNA, the CDR3 is TGTGCCAGCAGTTATCGGGGGTACACTGAAGCTTTCTTT.

The rearrangement uses TRBV10-3 and TRBJ2-3; 7 nucleotides align to TRBD2. This CDR3 spans 15 amino acids. Germline V gene lookup returns CDR1 ENHRY and CDR2 SYGVKD. Trimming took 5 bases from V and 0 from J; bases not matched to a gene: 5. CDR3 residues: CAISPGGSSTDTQYF. The CDR3 region has the DNA TGTGCCATCAGTCCGGGGGGTTCTAGCACAGATACGCAGTATTTT.